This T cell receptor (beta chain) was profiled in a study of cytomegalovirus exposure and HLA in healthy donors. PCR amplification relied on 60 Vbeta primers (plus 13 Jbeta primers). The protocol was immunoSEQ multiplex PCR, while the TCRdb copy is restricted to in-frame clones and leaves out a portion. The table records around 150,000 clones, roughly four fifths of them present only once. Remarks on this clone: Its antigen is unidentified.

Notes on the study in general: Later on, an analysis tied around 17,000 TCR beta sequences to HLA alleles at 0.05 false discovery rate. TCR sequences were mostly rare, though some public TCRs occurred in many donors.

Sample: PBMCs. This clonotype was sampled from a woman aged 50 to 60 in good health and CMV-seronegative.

CDR3 in amino acids: CASSRSSIVDTQYF. The DNA for the CDR3 is TGCGCCAGCAGCCGTAGCAGCATCGTAGATACGCAGTATTTT. The J gene is TRBJ2-3, the V gene TRBV4-1; no firm D call. This CDR3 contains 14 residues. Germline assignment: CDR1 MGHRA and CDR2 YSYEKL. V was shortened by 4 bases and J by 5 bases, with 13 bases between the two germline ends.